This T cell receptor beta chain was captured by sequencing in a study of cytomegalovirus exposure and HLA in healthy donors. Study details: A previous analysis identified 95 million to 140 million unique TCR beta sequences derived from 180 million or so T cells. Whole-study findings and limits: Accurate predictions that matched the HLA-A and HLA-B alleles of most subjects were reportedly made from TCR beta sequences.

The PCR ran on 60 Vbeta and 13 Jbeta primers. TCRdb's table, derived via immunoSEQ multiplex PCR, lists solely in-frame clones and lacks some. This repertoire shows about 94,000 clones, approximately 79% found once; its top ten account for around 3.8%. Comments on this clone: The antigen is undetermined.

The CDR3 has 15 residues. Trimming took off 5 bases at V and 5 bases at J, with 18 bases between the two ends. Germline assignment: CDR1 LNHDA and CDR2 SQIVND (reference sequence). The sequence was collected from a middle-aged woman in good health and CMV-seronegative. The chain joins TRBV19 to TRBJ2-5; no definite D call. The sequenced sample consisted of PBMCs. This CDR3 reads CASSPSSNSWETQYF. The CDR3 DNA reads TGTGCCAGTAGTCCCAGTTCAAATTCCTGGGAGACCCAGTACTTC. Drawing the rest from reference TRBV19 and TRBJ2-5, the complete variable domain is DGGITQSPKYLFRKEGQNVTLSCEQNLNHDAMYWYRQDPGQGLRLIYYSQIVNDFQKGDIAEGYSVSREKKESFPLTVTSAQKNPTAFYLCASSPSSNSWETQYFGPGTRLLVL.